This TCR beta chain stems from a study of blood T cell repertoires in COVID-19. Study summary: COVID-19 samples from acute and convalescent phases originated in the United States, Italy and Spain.

The protocol was immunoSEQ multiplex PCR, while the TCRdb copy is restricted to in-frame clones and leaves out a portion. Among roughly 170,000 clones listed, 65% to 85% were seen once. V was trimmed by 2 bases and J by 4 bases, leaving 18 bases between them. The CDR3 length is 17 residues. Germline CDR1 MNHEY, CDR2 SMNVEV (reference sequence). Participants spanned ages about 18 to 90 years and resided in about 25 US areas. This clonotype was sampled from a woman in her forties with acute COVID-19. Sequenced: PBMCs or T cells enriched from blood (not recorded which). The rearrangement links TRBV27 to TRBJ2-1, with D perhaps TRBD2 (5 bases). Written as DNA, the CDR3 is TGTGCCAGCAGTTTAATTTATAGGACTGGGGAGTACAATGAGCAGTTCTTC. The encoded protein is CASSLIYRTGEYNEQFF.